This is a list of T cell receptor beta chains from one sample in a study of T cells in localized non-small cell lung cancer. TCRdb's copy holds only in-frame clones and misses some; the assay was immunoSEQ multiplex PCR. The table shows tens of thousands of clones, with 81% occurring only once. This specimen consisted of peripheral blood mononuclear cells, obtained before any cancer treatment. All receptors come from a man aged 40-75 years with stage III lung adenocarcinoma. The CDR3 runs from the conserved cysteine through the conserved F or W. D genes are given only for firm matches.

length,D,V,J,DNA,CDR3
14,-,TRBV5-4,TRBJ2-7,TGTGCCAGCAGCTCCCCTACCCCCTCCAGGGAGCAGTACTTC,CASSSPTPSREQYF
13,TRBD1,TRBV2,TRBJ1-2,TGTGCCAGCAACAGACAGGGGAACTATGGCTACACCTTC,CASNRQGNYGYTF
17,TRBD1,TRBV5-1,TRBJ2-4,TGCGCCAGCAGCATGTCCGGGACAGGGAAAGTCAAAAACATTCAGTACTTC,CASSMSGTGKVKNIQYF
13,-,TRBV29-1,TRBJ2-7,TGCAGCGTTGGTAGTACTGGAGACTACGAGCAGTACTTC,CSVGSTGDYEQYF
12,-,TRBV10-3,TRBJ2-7,TGTGCCATCCGGGACACTACCTACGAGCAGTACTTC,CAIRDTTYEQYF
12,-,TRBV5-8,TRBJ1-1,TGTGCCAGCAGCTTCTCGTGGGATGAAGCTTTCTTT,CASSFSWDEAFF
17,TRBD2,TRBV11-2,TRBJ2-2,TGTGCCAGCAGCATCAAACCTAAGCGGGAGAGCACCGGGGAGCTGTTTTTT,CASSIKPKRESTGELFF
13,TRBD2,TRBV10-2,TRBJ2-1,TGCGCCACCGGGGGGGCCTACTACAATGAGCAGTTCTTC,CATGGAYYNEQFF
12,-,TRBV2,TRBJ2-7,TGTGCCAGCAAAGAGACCTCTTACGAGCAGTACTTC,CASKETSYEQYF
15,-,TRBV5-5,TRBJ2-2,TGTGCCAGCAGCTTGCTACAGGGTAGCACCGGGGAGCTGTTTTTT,CASSLLQGSTGELFF
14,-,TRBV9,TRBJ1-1,TGTGCCAGCAGCACCCGGGACGGTAGCTTTGAAGCTTTCTTT,CASSTRDGSFEAFF
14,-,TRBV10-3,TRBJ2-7,TGTGCCATCAGTACCGCCGCCAGGCCCTACGAGCAGTACTTC,CAISTAARPYEQYF
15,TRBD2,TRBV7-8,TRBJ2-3,TGTGCCAGCAGCTTAGCGGGACTAGGCACAGATACGCAGTATTTT,CASSLAGLGTDTQYF